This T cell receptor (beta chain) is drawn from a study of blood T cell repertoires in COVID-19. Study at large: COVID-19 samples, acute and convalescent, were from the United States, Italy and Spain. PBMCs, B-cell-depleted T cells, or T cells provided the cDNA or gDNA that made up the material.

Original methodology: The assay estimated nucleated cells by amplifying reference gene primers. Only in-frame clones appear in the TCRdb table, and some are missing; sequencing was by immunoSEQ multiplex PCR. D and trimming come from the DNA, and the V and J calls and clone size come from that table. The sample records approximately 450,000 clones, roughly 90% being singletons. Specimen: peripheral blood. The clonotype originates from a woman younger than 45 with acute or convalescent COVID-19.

CDR3 protein: CASSSTKDGITDTQYF. The DNA of the CDR3 is TGTGCCAGCAGCTCAACCAAGGACGGGATCACAGATACGCAGTATTTT. The chain uses TRBV7-9 and TRBJ2-3; D is perhaps TRBD2 (5 bases). V dropped 4 bases and J dropped 2 bases, with 16 bases sitting between them. The V gene's germline CDR1 is SEHNR and CDR2 FQNEAQ (reference sequence). The CDR3 contains 16 residues.